This T cell receptor beta chain originates from a study of T cells after yellow fever vaccination. This clonotype was observed many times. TCRdb reprocessed the 5' RACE reads with MiXCR, giving one entry per CDR3 protein. Of 360,000 or so distinct CDR3 sequences in the sample, 11% were seen once. J lost 1 base, V lost 1 base, and 9 bases had no gene match. Per germline, CDR1 MNHEY and CDR2 SVGAGI. This CDR3 spans 18 amino acids. The sequences come from PBMCs, collected on the day of the first yellow fever vaccination. The chain joins TRBV6-5 to TRBJ2-7; 11 bases match TRBD2. This clonotype was sampled from a man in his late teens or twenties who received the YFV17D yellow fever vaccine. CDR3 bases: TGTGCCAGCAGTTACTTCTTACTAGCGGGGGCCGAGTCCTACGAGCAGTACTTC. Its translation is CASSYFLLAGAESYEQYF.